The 4 T cell receptor beta chains in this list originate from one sample, sequenced in a study of shared T cell receptors in the human thymus. Some clones are missing from TCRdb's copy, which holds only in-frame ones; the method was immunoSEQ multiplex PCR. The table has some 700,000 clones, approximately 85% seen once. These data were also reused for a study on human thymus T cells.

The sample taken for sequencing was thymocytes. The receptors come from a girl in the first two years of life with a congenital heart defect.

The chain joins TRBV6-1 to TRBJ2-2, with D unclear. V lost 3 bases to trimming and J lost 1 base, with 6 bases between them. The CDR3 length is 14 residues. Germline V lookup: CDR1 MNHNS, CDR2 SASEGT. For the CDR3, the DNA is TGTGCCAGCAGTGAGGTGAGGAACACCGGGGAGCTGTTTTTT. Translated: CASSEVRNTGELFF.

This sequence joins TRBV27 and TRBJ1-2; maybe TRBD1 (6 bases). This CDR3 contains 16 residues. CDR1 is MNHEY, CDR2 SMNVEV, per germline (reference sequence). Deletions cut 6 bases from V and 4 bases from J, with 21 bases between. As DNA, the CDR3 is TGTGCCAGCAGCTATACAACACAGGGCCGGGGCTATGGCTACACCTTC. Its translation: CASSYTTQGRGYGYTF.

This clone was observed a single time. The chain is built from TRBV6-5 and TRBJ1-2, with D tentatively TRBD1 (5 bases). The CDR3 length is 15 residues. Trimming left V 1 base short and J 4 bases short, with 13 bases between. The germline V gene encodes CDR1 MNHEY and CDR2 SVGAGI. The CDR3 DNA reads TGTGCCAGCAGTTACTTACCGGGACTTATCTATGGCTACACCTTC. It codes for CASSYLPGLIYGYTF.

The chain joins TRBV5-1 to TRBJ2-7, with D possibly being TRBD2 (5 bases). The CDR3 is made up of 12 amino acids. With 2 bases removed from V and 7 bases from J, the gap between germline ends came to 10 bases. Germline assignment: CDR1 SGHRS and CDR2 YFSETQ. For the CDR3, the DNA is TGCGCCAGCAGCTTCGATAGAGGGGAGCAGTACTTC. Its protein is CASSFDRGEQYF.